This is a list of T cell receptor beta chains from one sample in a study of T cell therapy after organ transplantation. These TCRs are of unknown antigen specificity. The repertoire was sequenced with immunoSEQ multiplex PCR; TCRdb's copy has only in-frame clones and lacks some. The table lists some 1,300 clones, 70% of them singletons, with roughly 42% in the top ten. The starting material was CD8+ T cells from blood, obtained before autologous CMV-specific T cell therapy. The receptor source for this set is a human patient who had received a solid organ transplant and had CMV disease. Both conserved end residues are trimmed from each CDR3.

J: TRBJ1-6; V: TRBV10-3; CDR3: AISGGREVDSPLH
J: TRBJ2-7; V: TRBV5-1; CDR3: ASSPGTGLYEQY
J: TRBJ1-5; V: TRBV19; CDR3: ASSIPGYSNQPQH
J: TRBJ2-7; V: TRBV9; CDR3: ASSVSTGVGYEQY
J: TRBJ1-1; V: TRBV6-1; CDR3: ASSEVWTVNTEAF
J: TRBJ2-1; V: TRBV4-1; CDR3: ASSHGAYNEQF
J: TRBJ1-2; V: TRBV27; CDR3: ASSLRTGVGYT
J: TRBJ2-1; V: TRBV4-2; CDR3: ASSPRTVSYNEQF
J: TRBJ2-7; V: TRBV27; CDR3: ASSFPGQGSHEQY
J: TRBJ2-7; V: TRBV5-5; CDR3: ASSPGLAYEQY
J: TRBJ1-2; V: TRBV30; CDR3: AWTELAFYSYT
J: TRBJ1-1; V: TRBV9; CDR3: ASSTSLSGNTEAF
J: TRBJ2-7; V: TRBV7-9; CDR3: ASSLSGRAIYEQY
J: TRBJ2-2; V: TRBV29-1; CDR3: SVEDLMGLFTGELF
J: TRBJ1-2; V: TRBV10-1; CDR3: ASSSGSRKTYGYT
J: TRBJ2-1; V: TRBV30; CDR3: AWLYGQYNEQF
J: TRBJ2-1; V: TRBV5-1; CDR3: ASRTSGGNEQF
J: TRBJ1-2; V: TRBV6-5; CDR3: ASSNGGLNYGYT
J: TRBJ1-6; V: TRBV27; CDR3: ASSPSSHSYNSPLH
J: TRBJ2-7; V: TRBV6-1; CDR3: ASSDKTSLYYEQY
J: TRBJ2-1; V: TRBV9; CDR3: ASSGGAHNEQF
J: TRBJ1-5; V: TRBV6-5; CDR3: ASSYINGQPQH
J: TRBJ2-7; V: TRBV7-3; CDR3: ASSLRPVGLLANNYYEQY
J: TRBJ1-5; V: TRBV27; CDR3: ASSSRAGPQH
J: TRBJ2-1; V: TRBV29-1; CDR3: SGRDGVYNEQF
J: TRBJ2-1; V: TRBV21-1; CDR3: ASSKAYKDHHRSYNEQF
J: TRBJ2-7; V: TRBV7-9; CDR3: ASSSLREGEQY
J: TRBJ2-7; V: TRBV5-3; CDR3: ASSYSGTSVLEQY
J: TRBJ2-2; V: TRBV11-3; CDR3: ASSGRWDFQGKAGELF
J: TRBJ2-7; V: TRBV2; CDR3: ASRPKTSGNYEQY
J: TRBJ2-2; V: TRBV19; CDR3: ASTLSGLNTGELF
J: TRBJ2-7; V: TRBV21-1; CDR3: ASSTPSSGRRNEQY
J: TRBJ2-7; V: TRBV5-8; CDR3: ASSFSGNYEQY
J: TRBJ2-2; V: TRBV7-3; CDR3: ASSLDPSGGDPTGELF
J: TRBJ2-2; V: TRBV5-1; CDR3: ASSPAGQSFTGELF
J: TRBJ2-1; V: TRBV5-1; CDR3: ASSFEGVEQF
J: TRBJ1-1; V: TRBV7-3; CDR3: ASSLAGGNTEAF
J: TRBJ2-7; V: TRBV7-6; CDR3: ASSSGGDYEQY
J: TRBJ2-1; V: TRBV6-6; CDR3: ASSYLQREVSYEQF
J: TRBJ2-7; V: TRBV5-6; CDR3: ASSLEQVPNEQY
J: TRBJ1-2; V: TRBV7-9; CDR3: ASSSAGRGISYT
J: TRBJ2-7; V: TRBV11-2; CDR3: ASSLMTGVRYEQY
J: TRBJ1-4; V: TRBV7-2; CDR3: ASSSGTGGSEKLF
J: TRBJ2-7; V: TRBV19; CDR3: ASSVPLGQGPYEQY
J: TRBJ1-2; V: TRBV4-2; CDR3: ASSLGTGAAIYGYT
J: TRBJ2-2; V: TRBV5-4; CDR3: ASSPPVPRAGELF